The 3 T cell receptor beta chains given below trace back to one sample, sequenced in a study of T cell responses to AZD1222 COVID-19 vaccine. The method was immunoSEQ multiplex PCR; TCRdb's version includes in-frame clones alone and lacks a portion of them. The sample contains tens of thousands of clones, about 89% of which appear only once. This sample comprised peripheral blood, obtained on day 0 of AZD1222 vaccination. Receptor source: an adult in good health.

This chain connects TRBV7-9 to TRBJ2-2; TRBD1 is a possible D gene (6 bases). V lost 5 bases and J 0 bases, leaving 16 bases between the germline ends. Per the germline V gene, CDR1 is SEHNR and CDR2 is FQNEAQ (reference sequence). This CDR3 region has 17 residues. DNA of the CDR3: TGTGCCAGCAGCCCACGTCCGGGACACCCGAACACCGGGGAGCTGTTTTTT. This translates into CASSPRPGHPNTGELFF.

V is TRBV5-1 and J is TRBJ1-2; D call uncertain. V shed 1 base and J shed 5 bases, with 12 bases lying between them. The CDR3 covers 14 residues. The germline V gene has CDR1 SGHRS and CDR2 YFSETQ. In DNA form, the CDR3 reads TGCGCCAGCAGCTTGACAACAGACCTGTATGGCTACACCTTC. It translates to CASSLTTDLYGYTF.

The chain carries TRBV10-3 and TRBJ1-4; 8 bases match TRBD1. Germline V lookup: CDR1 ENHRY, CDR2 SYGVKD. CDR3 length equals 13 residues. With V trimmed by 4 bases and J by 8 bases, 3 bases remained unmatched. CDR3 sequence: CAISGTGSEKLFF. CDR3 nucleotides: TGTGCCATCAGTGGGACAGGGAGCGAAAAACTGTTTTTT.